This is a list of T cell receptor beta chains from one sample in a study of CD8 T cells in Susac syndrome. A single record per CDR3 protein comes from TCRdb applying MiXCR to the immunoSEQ multiplex PCR reads. The data show under 200,000 distinct CDR3 sequences, roughly nine tenths seen once. Source material: CD4+ T cells from PBMCs. The origin of the receptors is a human donor with Susac syndrome. Both conserved end residues are part of each CDR3. The D gene is left open where the match is weak. Clone size, where shown, is once, few, many, or a class for clones that have expanded.

j_gene: TRBJ1-5
abundance: .
v_gene: TRBV3-1
d_gene: .
CDR3nt: TGTGCCAGCAGCCAAGGGGATAGCAATCAGCCCCAGCATTTT
CDR3aa: CASSQGDSNQPQHF

j_gene: TRBJ2-7
abundance: .
v_gene: TRBV28
d_gene: .
CDR3nt: TGTGCCAGCAGTTCTGGGACCAGGGAGCGAGGGCAGTACTTC
CDR3aa: CASSSGTRERGQYF

j_gene: TRBJ2-7
abundance: .
v_gene: TRBV5-4
d_gene: TRBD1
CDR3nt: TGTGCCAGCAGCTTGCCAGGGGGTAGCTACGAGCAGTACTTC
CDR3aa: CASSLPGGSYEQYF

j_gene: TRBJ1-2
abundance: .
v_gene: TRBV12-3/TRBV12-4
d_gene: TRBD1
CDR3nt: TGTGCCAGCAGACGACAGGGTGTCTACACCTTC
CDR3aa: CASRRQGVYTF

j_gene: TRBJ2-2
abundance: few
v_gene: TRBV6-4
d_gene: TRBD1
CDR3nt: TGTGCCAGCAGTTCATCCGGGACAGGGTCCACCGGGGAGCTGTTTTTT
CDR3aa: CASSSSGTGSTGELFF

j_gene: TRBJ1-1
abundance: .
v_gene: TRBV20-1
d_gene: .
CDR3nt: TGCAGTGCTAGAGACCCCAGGGGAACTGAAGCTTTCTTT
CDR3aa: CSARDPRGTEAFF

j_gene: TRBJ1-1
abundance: .
v_gene: TRBV3-1
d_gene: TRBD1
CDR3nt: TGTGCCAGCAACCGGGACAGGGTCACTGAAGCTTTCTTT
CDR3aa: CASNRDRVTEAFF

j_gene: TRBJ2-7
abundance: .
v_gene: TRBV10-2
d_gene: .
CDR3nt: TGCGCCAGCAGTGTCCCAAGGGACGGAACATACTCCTACGAGCAGTACTTC
CDR3aa: CASSVPRDGTYSYEQYF

j_gene: TRBJ2-5
abundance: .
v_gene: TRBV20-1
d_gene: TRBD2
CDR3nt: TGCAGTGCTAATAGACTAGCGGGAGTCTATGAGACCCAGTACTTC
CDR3aa: CSANRLAGVYETQYF

j_gene: TRBJ2-3
abundance: .
v_gene: TRBV29-1
d_gene: TRBD1
CDR3nt: TGCAGCGCCGACCCCGGGGACAGCTCTCTTACGCAGTATTTT
CDR3aa: CSADPGDSSLTQYF

j_gene: TRBJ2-7
abundance: .
v_gene: TRBV10-3
d_gene: TRBD1
CDR3nt: TGTGCCATCAGTGAGCAGTTGGGACAGAGCAGTTACGAGCAGTACTTC
CDR3aa: CAISEQLGQSSYEQYF

j_gene: TRBJ2-7
abundance: .
v_gene: TRBV20-1
d_gene: .
CDR3nt: TGCAGTGCTAGCCAGGGAATAACCTACGAGCAGTACTTC
CDR3aa: CSASQGITYEQYF

j_gene: TRBJ1-1
abundance: .
v_gene: TRBV7-8
d_gene: .
CDR3nt: TGTGCCAGCAGCTTAGTCACAGAACCTAACACTGAAGCTTTCTTT
CDR3aa: CASSLVTEPNTEAFF

j_gene: TRBJ2-1
abundance: once
v_gene: TRBV11-2
d_gene: TRBD2
CDR3nt: TGTGCCAGCAGCTTCGGGACTAGCGGACAGAATGAGCAGTTCTTC
CDR3aa: CASSFGTSGQNEQFF

j_gene: TRBJ2-3
abundance: .
v_gene: TRBV9
d_gene: .
CDR3nt: TGTGCCAGCAGCGCCACAGGGGACTTTACCACAGATACGCAGTATTTT
CDR3aa: CASSATGDFTTDTQYF

j_gene: TRBJ2-3
abundance: .
v_gene: TRBV2
d_gene: TRBD1
CDR3nt: TGTGCCAGCAGGGGGGACAGGGGCACAGATACGCAGTATTTT
CDR3aa: CASRGDRGTDTQYF

j_gene: TRBJ1-4
abundance: .
v_gene: TRBV30
d_gene: .
CDR3nt: TGTGCCTGGAGGGTCGTTAATGAAAAACTGTTTTTT
CDR3aa: CAWRVVNEKLFF

j_gene: TRBJ2-2
abundance: .
v_gene: TRBV6-4
d_gene: TRBD2
CDR3nt: TGTGCCAGCAGTCCAGGGACTAGCGGAACCGGGGAGCTGTTTTTT
CDR3aa: CASSPGTSGTGELFF

j_gene: TRBJ1-2
abundance: .
v_gene: TRBV27
d_gene: TRBD1
CDR3nt: TGTGCCAGCACCCGGACAGGGGGCTTCTCTGGCTACACCTTC
CDR3aa: CASTRTGGFSGYTF

j_gene: TRBJ1-1
abundance: .
v_gene: TRBV4-1
d_gene: .
CDR3nt: TGCGCCAGCAGCCAAGAAGGGAGTCGGAACACTGAAGCTTTCTTT
CDR3aa: CASSQEGSRNTEAFF

j_gene: TRBJ2-3
abundance: .
v_gene: TRBV9
d_gene: .
CDR3nt: TGTGCCAGCAGCGTAGGCAGGACAGTTCCCACAGATACGCAGTATTTT
CDR3aa: CASSVGRTVPTDTQYF

j_gene: TRBJ1-5
abundance: .
v_gene: TRBV19
d_gene: TRBD1
CDR3nt: TGTGCCAGTAGAGGGCTGGCAGGGGGTGAGCAGCCCCAGCATTTT
CDR3aa: CASRGLAGGEQPQHF

j_gene: TRBJ2-3
abundance: .
v_gene: TRBV5-1
d_gene: .
CDR3nt: TGCGCCAGCAGCTTGGGGGGCTACACAGATACGCAGTATTTT
CDR3aa: CASSLGGYTDTQYF

j_gene: TRBJ1-4
abundance: .
v_gene: TRBV2
d_gene: .
CDR3nt: TGTGCCAGCAGTGTTGCAGGGGTTGAAAAACTGTTTTTT
CDR3aa: CASSVAGVEKLFF

j_gene: TRBJ2-1
abundance: .
v_gene: TRBV19
d_gene: .
CDR3nt: TGTGCCAGTACCGGGTACAATGAGCAGTTCTTC
CDR3aa: CASTGYNEQFF

j_gene: TRBJ1-1
abundance: .
v_gene: TRBV18
d_gene: TRBD1
CDR3nt: TGTGCCAGCTCACCGCCCGGGACAGGGGGCGCGATTTACACTGAAGCTTTCTTT
CDR3aa: CASSPPGTGGAIYTEAFF

j_gene: TRBJ2-7
abundance: .
v_gene: TRBV5-1
d_gene: .
CDR3nt: TGCGCCAGCAGCCGGGACGCCCGAATGGACGAGCAGTACTTC
CDR3aa: CASSRDARMDEQYF

j_gene: TRBJ2-7
abundance: .
v_gene: TRBV28
d_gene: .
CDR3nt: TGTGCCAGCCAGGGTACCGCAGGGTATAACGAGCAGTACTTC
CDR3aa: CASQGTAGYNEQYF

j_gene: TRBJ2-7
abundance: .
v_gene: TRBV6-1
d_gene: .
CDR3nt: TGTGCCAGCAGTGAAGCGGGCAGGGTTATCGAGCAGTACTTC
CDR3aa: CASSEAGRVIEQYF

j_gene: TRBJ2-3
abundance: .
v_gene: TRBV6-5
d_gene: TRBD2
CDR3nt: TGTGCCAGCAGGACTAGCTCAGATACGCAGTATTTT
CDR3aa: CASRTSSDTQYF

j_gene: TRBJ2-7
abundance: few
v_gene: TRBV5-6
d_gene: .
CDR3nt: TGTGCCAGCAGCTGGGGGACCACCTCCTACGAGCAGTACTTC
CDR3aa: CASSWGTTSYEQYF

j_gene: TRBJ1-3
abundance: .
v_gene: TRBV11-2
d_gene: .
CDR3nt: TGTGCCAGCAGCTTAGACAGCTACGCCTCTGGAAACACCATATATTTT
CDR3aa: CASSLDSYASGNTIYF

j_gene: TRBJ1-2
abundance: .
v_gene: TRBV12-3/TRBV12-4
d_gene: .
CDR3nt: TGTGCCAGCAGCCTAAGTGGTGCGGGGGGAGCCTATGGCTACACCTTC
CDR3aa: CASSLSGAGGAYGYTF

j_gene: TRBJ2-7
abundance: .
v_gene: TRBV12-3/TRBV12-4
d_gene: .
CDR3nt: TGTGCCAGCAGCCCTCAGGGGAAGCTTTCGTACGAGCAGTACTTC
CDR3aa: CASSPQGKLSYEQYF

j_gene: TRBJ2-5
abundance: .
v_gene: TRBV11-2
d_gene: .
CDR3nt: TGTGCCAGCAGCTTAGACCGGATGGGGACCCAGTACTTC
CDR3aa: CASSLDRMGTQYF

j_gene: TRBJ1-2
abundance: .
v_gene: TRBV12-3/TRBV12-4
d_gene: TRBD1
CDR3nt: TGTGCCAGCAGTTTAACCGGGACAGGGAACTATGGCTACACCTTC
CDR3aa: CASSLTGTGNYGYTF

j_gene: TRBJ2-1
abundance: .
v_gene: TRBV15
d_gene: .
CDR3nt: TGTGCCACCAGCAGAGATCCTAGTGGGCCTTACAATGAGCAGTTCTTC
CDR3aa: CATSRDPSGPYNEQFF

j_gene: TRBJ1-3
abundance: .
v_gene: TRBV4-1
d_gene: .
CDR3nt: TGCGCCAGCAGCCCCTGGTTAGCGGGAAACACCATATATTTT
CDR3aa: CASSPWLAGNTIYF

j_gene: TRBJ1-5
abundance: .
v_gene: TRBV24-1
d_gene: .
CDR3nt: TGTGCCACCAGTGACCAGGGACCATTAGGGTATAGCAATCAGCCCCAGCATTTT
CDR3aa: CATSDQGPLGYSNQPQHF

j_gene: TRBJ2-2
abundance: .
v_gene: TRBV7-8
d_gene: .
CDR3nt: TGTGCCAGCAGCTTTTCAGGGGTTGTCACCGGGGAGCTGTTTTTT
CDR3aa: CASSFSGVVTGELFF

j_gene: TRBJ2-1
abundance: few
v_gene: TRBV7-7
d_gene: TRBD2
CDR3nt: TGTGCTAGCAGCTTAGGACTAGCGGGAGTTGCTGAGCAGTTCTTC
CDR3aa: CASSLGLAGVAEQFF

j_gene: TRBJ2-7
abundance: .
v_gene: TRBV12-3/TRBV12-4
d_gene: .
CDR3nt: TGTGCCAGCAGGACCGGGGCCTACGAGCAGTACTTC
CDR3aa: CASRTGAYEQYF

j_gene: TRBJ1-2
abundance: .
v_gene: TRBV2
d_gene: .
CDR3nt: TGTGCCAGCTGGGCCACCTATGGCTACACCTTC
CDR3aa: CASWATYGYTF

j_gene: TRBJ2-1
abundance: .
v_gene: TRBV5-1
d_gene: TRBD1
CDR3nt: TGCGCCAGCAGCGAAACAGGGGTAAATGAGCAGTTCTTC
CDR3aa: CASSETGVNEQFF

j_gene: TRBJ2-7
abundance: .
v_gene: TRBV5-8
d_gene: .
CDR3nt: TGTGCCAGCAGCTTGACAGCTCGGGTCGAGCAGTACTTC
CDR3aa: CASSLTARVEQYF

j_gene: TRBJ1-5
abundance: once
v_gene: TRBV29-1
d_gene: .
CDR3nt: TGCAGCGTTTCGCAGGCCAATCAGCCCCAGCATTTT
CDR3aa: CSVSQANQPQHF

j_gene: TRBJ1-6
abundance: .
v_gene: TRBV2
d_gene: .
CDR3nt: TGTGCCAGCAGCGTTTCGGGATCCTATAATTCACCCCTCCACTTT
CDR3aa: CASSVSGSYNSPLHF

j_gene: TRBJ1-4
abundance: .
v_gene: TRBV6-2/TRBV6-3
d_gene: .
CDR3nt: TGTGCCAGCAAGGGACTTCAATTGGGGAAACTGTTTTTT
CDR3aa: CASKGLQLGKLFF

j_gene: TRBJ2-1
abundance: .
v_gene: TRBV30
d_gene: .
CDR3nt: TGTGCTTACACAGGCGGTTCCTCCTACAATGAGCAGTTCTTC
CDR3aa: CAYTGGSSYNEQFF

j_gene: TRBJ1-6
abundance: .
v_gene: TRBV7-3
d_gene: .
CDR3nt: TGTGCCAGCAGCTTAACGCGGTCAGTTCATTCACCCCTCCACTTT
CDR3aa: CASSLTRSVHSPLHF

j_gene: TRBJ1-6
abundance: .
v_gene: TRBV15
d_gene: .
CDR3nt: TGTGCCACCAGCAGAAATAGAGGTGGTAATTCACCCCTCCACTTT
CDR3aa: CATSRNRGGNSPLHF

j_gene: TRBJ2-1
abundance: few
v_gene: TRBV5-6
d_gene: .
CDR3nt: TGTGCCAGCAGCTTTACATCCGGGACTTTGGGTAAGAATGAGCAGTTCTTC
CDR3aa: CASSFTSGTLGKNEQFF

j_gene: TRBJ1-1
abundance: .
v_gene: TRBV27
d_gene: .
CDR3nt: TGTGCCAGCAGTACCCTGGACAGACCAAACACTGAAGCTTTCTTT
CDR3aa: CASSTLDRPNTEAFF

j_gene: TRBJ2-1
abundance: .
v_gene: TRBV2
d_gene: .
CDR3nt: TGTGCCGGAGCCTTGGTTGGTGAGCAGTTCTTC
CDR3aa: CAGALVGEQFF

j_gene: TRBJ2-3
abundance: few
v_gene: TRBV7-9
d_gene: .
CDR3nt: TGTGCCAGCACTTCCACAGATACGCAGTATTTT
CDR3aa: CASTSTDTQYF

j_gene: TRBJ2-5
abundance: .
v_gene: TRBV18
d_gene: .
CDR3nt: TGTGCCAGCTCACCAAGCCAAGAGACCCAGTACTTC
CDR3aa: CASSPSQETQYF

j_gene: TRBJ2-3
abundance: .
v_gene: TRBV3-1
d_gene: .
CDR3nt: TGTGCCAGCAGCCAACATGGGGGGGGCGGGACAGATACGCAGTATTTT
CDR3aa: CASSQHGGGGTDTQYF

j_gene: TRBJ2-3
abundance: .
v_gene: TRBV20-1
d_gene: .
CDR3nt: TGCAGTGCCTACGAGAGCGCCAGCACAGATACGCAGTATTTT
CDR3aa: CSAYESASTDTQYF